This T cell receptor (beta chain) appears in the sequencing data of a study of T-cell reconstitution after alpha-beta-depleted transplantation in children. Study-level findings and limits: After transplant, high TCRbeta diversity at day 60 in some patients arose from surviving recipient T cells and thymic progenitors. Several hundred expanded graft clones reportedly gave rise to the alpha-beta T cells present about two months after transplant. Fresh T-cell production supplied most of the T-cell counts and diversity seen one year after transplant.

The CDR3 extends over 15 amino acids. Losses at the gene ends were 3 bases for V and 15 bases for J; bases not matched to a gene: 14. Construction of the TCRbeta library involved unique molecular identifiers. TCRdb processed the PCR reads anew with MiXCR; each CDR3 protein has one entry. The sample carries roughly 670,000 distinct CDR3 sequences, around 13% recorded once. This clonotype was recorded many times. Its antigen is not known. V usage is TRBV12-3 or TRBV12-4 and J usage is TRBJ2-1, with TRBD2 identical over 10 bases. The sequence was collected from a girl aged 2 to 10 with congenital amegakaryocytic thrombocytopenia, due to receive a stem cell transplant. The material was PBMCs, obtained before TCRalphabeta/CD19-depleted stem cell transplant. The chain's CDR3 is CASSFFLAGVYAPFF. In DNA, the CDR3 is TGTGCCAGCAGTTTTTTTCTAGCGGGAGTATATGCCCCGTTCTTC.